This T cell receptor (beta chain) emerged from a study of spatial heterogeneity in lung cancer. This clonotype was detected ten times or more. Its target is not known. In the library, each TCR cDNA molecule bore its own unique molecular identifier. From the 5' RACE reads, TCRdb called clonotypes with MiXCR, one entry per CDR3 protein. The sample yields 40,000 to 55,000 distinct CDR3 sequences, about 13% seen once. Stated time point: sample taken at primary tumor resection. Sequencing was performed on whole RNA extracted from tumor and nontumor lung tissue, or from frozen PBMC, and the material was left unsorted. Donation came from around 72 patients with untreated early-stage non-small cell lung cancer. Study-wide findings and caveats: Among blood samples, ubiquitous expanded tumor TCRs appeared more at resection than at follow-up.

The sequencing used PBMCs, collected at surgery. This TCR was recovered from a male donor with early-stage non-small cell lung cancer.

CDR3 DNA: TGTGCCAGCAGTACAGGGTTTAATGAGCAGTTCTTC. Translated, it gives CASSTGFNEQFF. The chain combines TRBV2 with TRBJ2-1; D is possibly TRBD1 (6 bases). The CDR3 runs 12 residues. CDR1 is SNHLY and CDR2 is FYNNEI in the germline V gene. The germline V and J ends were trimmed by 5 bases and 7 bases, with 9 bases remaining between them.